A selection of T cell receptor beta chains follows, all from one sample in a study of blood T cells in healthy people across ages. TCRdb redid the calling of the 5' RACE reads with MiXCR, one entry per CDR3 protein. The data hold around 820,000 distinct CDR3 sequences, with more than 20% observed a single time. These data were also reused for a study on T cells of mothers and their children.

Sequencing was performed on blood. These receptors came from a boy aged 5-17 years in good health. The CDR3 runs from the conserved cysteine through the conserved F or W. D genes are given only for firm matches. Rows give clone size only sometimes, using once, few, many, or a class for an expanded clone.

j_gene,d_gene,abundance,v_gene,CDR3nt,CDR3aa
TRBJ1-4,NA,NA,TRBV30,TGTGCCTGGACCACAAACAAGATAAGAGGTGTGGAAGAAAAACTGTTTTTT,CAWTTNKIRGVEEKLFF
TRBJ2-1,NA,NA,TRBV9,TGTGCCAGCAGCGTAGTCTCCGGGGTTCTGGACAATGAGCAGTTCTTC,CASSVVSGVLDNEQFF
TRBJ1-4,NA,few,TRBV20-1,TGCAGTGCTAGTGCACGTCGGTCTAGTAGGGAAAAACTGTTTTTT,CSASARRSSREKLFF
TRBJ2-7,TRBD2,few,TRBV27,TGTGCCAGCAGTCCCGGGACTAGCGCCTACGAGCAGTACTTC,CASSPGTSAYEQYF
TRBJ1-2,NA,few,TRBV6-6,TGTGCCAGCAGTTACTCGGGGAATTTTTATGGCTACACCTTC,CASSYSGNFYGYTF
TRBJ2-4,NA,NA,TRBV7-2,TGTGCCAGCAGCTTAGACAACATTCAGTACTTC,CASSLDNIQYF
TRBJ2-3,NA,NA,TRBV7-8,TGTGCCAGCAGCATACCGACAGGCACAGATACGCAGTATTTT,CASSIPTGTDTQYF
TRBJ2-5,NA,few,TRBV11-2,TGTGCCAGCAGAATCCTCTCACAAGAGACCCGGTACTTC,CASRILSQETRYF
TRBJ1-2,NA,NA,TRBV13,TGTGCCAGCAGCTTAGACCAGGGCAGTATGTCGGGCTACACCTTC,CASSLDQGSMSGYTF
TRBJ1-2,NA,NA,TRBV5-1,TGCGCCAGCAGCTTGGCCGGGGAGAACCACTATGGCTACACCTTC,CASSLAGENHYGYTF
TRBJ1-3,NA,few,TRBV9,TGTGCCAGCAGCGCAGTCTCGTCTGGAAACACCATATATTTT,CASSAVSSGNTIYF
TRBJ1-2,NA,NA,TRBV20-1,TGCAGTGCTAGAGAGTTACAGGCCACTAACTATGGCTACACCTTC,CSARELQATNYGYTF
TRBJ2-5,TRBD1,few,TRBV29-1,TGCAGCGCTGGGACAGGGGAGACCCAGTACTTC,CSAGTGETQYF
TRBJ1-4,NA,NA,TRBV27,TGTGCCAGCAGTTCCTTGGTTGGAGGGGCTGGTGAAAAACTGTTTTTT,CASSSLVGGAGEKLFF
TRBJ2-1,NA,few,TRBV29-1,TGCAGCGTCCCCTGGGCCAATGAGCAGTTCTTC,CSVPWANEQFF
TRBJ2-4,NA,few,TRBV30,TGTGCCTGGAGTACCCGGGAAGCCAAGAACATTCAGTACTTC,CAWSTREAKNIQYF
TRBJ2-5,NA,NA,TRBV4-3,TGCGCCAGCAGCCAAAGGGGGGCAGGGCAAGAGACCCAGTACTTC,CASSQRGAGQETQYF
TRBJ2-5,NA,many,TRBV18,TGTGCCAGCTCATCAGGGGTGGAGACCCAGTACTTC,CASSSGVETQYF
TRBJ2-7,NA,NA,TRBV7-2,TGTGCCAGCAGCTTATTCACAGACCGGCCCTACGAGCAGTACTTC,CASSLFTDRPYEQYF
TRBJ2-7,TRBD2,few,TRBV5-4,TGTGCCAGCAGCTACCGGACTAGCGGGATTCATAGCGAGCAGTACTTC,CASSYRTSGIHSEQYF
TRBJ2-5,NA,few,TRBV7-2,TGTGCCAGCAGCTTAGATCCGGGGATTTACGAGACCCAGTACTTC,CASSLDPGIYETQYF
TRBJ1-4,TRBD1,NA,TRBV11-2,TGTGCCAGCAGCCCCGCAGCCACACACAGGGGGCTTCATGAAAAACTGTTTTTT,CASSPAATHRGLHEKLFF